Presented here are 29 T cell receptor beta chains from one specimen sequenced in a study of T cell responses to AZD1222 COVID-19 vaccine. Profiling relied on immunoSEQ multiplex PCR, and the TCRdb table lists in-frame clones only, not all of them. The sample records more than 150,000 clones, approximately 90% being singletons. Sequences were derived from peripheral blood, sampled on day 0 of AZD1222 vaccination. The receptors here all came from an adult in good health.

V gene TRBV30 combines with J gene TRBJ1-2, with 7 bases fitting TRBD1. Germline CDR1 GTSNPN, CDR2 SVGIG (reference sequence). The V and J ends lost 0 bases and 5 bases, in that order; junction bases with no gene match: 3. CDR3 size: 13 residues. The CDR3 loop reads CAWSVPTGYGYTF. DNA for the CDR3: TGTGCCTGGAGTGTACCGACAGGGTATGGCTACACCTTC.

The chain combines TRBV7-9 with TRBJ2-1; D uncertain. Germline lookup yields CDR1 SEHNR and CDR2 FQNEAQ (reference sequence). The CDR3 extends over 14 amino acids. The V end was cut by 1 base, the J end by 3 bases, with 7 bases between. The CDR3 DNA sequence: TGTGCCAGCAGCTTAGGGGCGGACTACAATGAGCAGTTCTTC. Its protein product is CASSLGADYNEQFF.

This clone occurred once. The rearrangement links TRBV4-1 to TRBJ2-7, with 13 bases matching TRBD2. Looked up from germline, CDR1 is MGHRA and CDR2 is YSYEKL. The CDR3 is 18 amino acids. Trimming removed 3 bases from V and 6 bases from J; junction bases left unmatched: 14. CDR3 in amino acids: CASSHTPPRLAGGTEQYF. CDR3 in DNA: TGCGCCAGCAGCCACACCCCACCTAGACTAGCGGGGGGCACCGAGCAGTACTTC.

The V and J genes are TRBV6-1 and TRBJ1-6, with D unclear. Trimming stripped 1 base from V and 0 bases from J, with 10 bases between. The CDR3 is made up of 17 amino acids. Germline-derived CDR1 and CDR2 are MNHNS and SASEGT. The CDR3 protein is CASSEGVVASYNSPLHF. The CDR3 nucleotides are TGTGCCAGCAGTGAAGGTGTCGTTGCCTCCTATAATTCACCCCTCCACTTT.

The V gene is TRBV5-4, the J gene TRBJ2-7; 7 nucleotides match TRBD1. After removal of 2 bases from V and 4 bases from J, the junction contained 3 bases not matched to a gene. This CDR3 comprises 13 residues. Germline CDR1 and CDR2: SGHNT and YYREEE (reference sequence). The CDR3 DNA reads as TGTGCCAGCAGCTTAGCACAGGGGTACGAGCAGTACTTC. This translates into CASSLAQGYEQYF. Complete variable domain (other parts from reference TRBV5-4 and TRBJ2-7): ETGVTQSPTHLIKTRGQQVTLRCSSQSGHNTVSWYQQALGQGPQFIFQYYREEENGRGNFPPRFSGLQFPNYSSELNVNALELDDSALYLCASSLAQGYEQYFGPGTRLTVT.

V is TRBV18 and J is TRBJ2-7, with TRBD1 matching over 7 bases. CDR3 length: 14 residues. The V and J ends lost 3 bases and 2 bases, in that order; junction bases with no gene match: 4. Germline CDR1 and CDR2: KGHSH and LQKENI. The CDR3 sequence: CASSPRQGTYEQYF. As DNA, the CDR3 is TGTGCCAGCTCACCCCGACAGGGAACCTACGAGCAGTACTTC.

The V gene is TRBV29-1, the J gene TRBJ2-7; 7 nucleotides agree with TRBD1. Trimming removed 4 bases from V and 3 bases from J; junction bases left unmatched: 15. Per the germline V gene, CDR1 is SQVTM and CDR2 is ANQGSEA. This CDR3 contains 16 residues. The CDR3 coding sequence is TGCAGCGTTGCAAAGAACAGGGGAAGAAGTTTCTACGAGCAGTACTTC. Translating gives CSVAKNRGRSFYEQYF.

The rearrangement links TRBV27 to TRBJ2-7, with TRBD2 identical over 8 bases. The junction had 9 bases not matched to a gene; V was cut back by 5 bases and J by 0 bases. Per germline, CDR1 MNHEY and CDR2 SMNVEV (reference sequence). The CDR3 is made up of 16 amino acids. DNA of the CDR3: TGTGCCAGCAGTCCGACTCACAGCGGGAGCTCCTACGAGCAGTACTTC. Amino acid sequence: CASSPTHSGSSYEQYF.

This rearrangement joins TRBV5-4 to TRBJ1-1; D gene uncertain. The V gene lost 4 bases and the J gene lost 1 base, with 5 bases spanning the gap. The CDR3 spans 12 residues. Germline V gene lookup returns CDR1 SGHNT and CDR2 YYREEE (reference sequence). The CDR3 protein is CASSQENTEAFF. CDR3 in DNA: TGTGCCAGCAGCCAGGAGAACACTGAAGCTTTCTTT. The full variable domain, completed using reference TRBV5-4 and TRBJ1-1, is ETGVTQSPTHLIKTRGQQVTLRCSSQSGHNTVSWYQQALGQGPQFIFQYYREEENGRGNFPPRFSGLQFPNYSSELNVNALELDDSALYLCASSQENTEAFFGQGTRLTVV.

The V and J genes are TRBV30 and TRBJ2-1, with a weak D call TRBD2 (6 bases). Germline loops: CDR1 GTSNPN, CDR2 SVGIG (reference sequence). The CDR3 is 13 residues long. V was cut by 4 bases and J by 7 bases, with 14 bases left in between. The CDR3 loop is CAWNSGTLNEQFF. Written as DNA, the CDR3 is TGTGCCTGGAACTCTGGGACTTTAAATGAGCAGTTCTTC.

The chain has TRBV6-5 and TRBJ1-1, with D hard to call. Trimming took 2 bases from V and 4 from J, leaving 14 bases between them. This CDR3 is built from 15 residues. Germline V gives CDR1 MNHEY, CDR2 SVGAGI. The CDR3 sequence: CASSYTGRSVTEAFF. CDR3 coding DNA: TGTGCCAGCAGTTACACCGGGAGATCAGTCACTGAAGCTTTCTTT.

The chain couples TRBV6-6 to TRBJ1-5, with no clear D. The CDR3 sequence is 13 residues long. The V gene's germline CDR1 is MNHNY and CDR2 SVGAGI (reference sequence). Trimming left V 4 bases short and J 5 bases short, with 9 bases between. CDR3 in amino acids: CASSSNTDQPQHF. The CDR3 DNA sequence: TGTGCCAGCAGTTCCAACACCGATCAGCCCCAGCATTTT.

This chain links TRBV6-5 with TRBJ2-7; 10 bases match TRBD1. The CDR3 is 15 amino acids. The V gene end was trimmed by 6 bases and the J gene end by 0 bases; junction bases not matched to a gene: 5. Germline V gene sequence: CDR1 MNHEY, CDR2 SVGAGI. CDR3 region: CASRQGQGSSYEQYF. In DNA form, the CDR3 reads TGTGCCAGCAGACAGGGACAGGGGAGCTCCTACGAGCAGTACTTC.

The rearrangement links TRBV5-1 to TRBJ1-6; 9 bases are shared with TRBD1. The CDR3 totals 14 residues. V gave up 4 bases and J gave up 8 bases; unmatched junction bases: 4. The germline V gene encodes CDR1 SGHRS and CDR2 YFSETQ. CDR3 sequence reads: CASSVGQGDSPLHF. CDR3 in DNA: TGCGCCAGCAGCGTGGGACAGGGCGATTCACCCCTCCACTTT.

The gene calls are TRBV10-3 and TRBJ2-1, with 13 bases lining up with TRBD2. The CDR3 extends over 17 amino acids. Trimming took 5 bases from V and 6 from J; bases not matched to a gene: 10. The V gene's germline CDR1 is ENHRY and CDR2 SYGVKD. CDR3 sequence: CAISTGLAGAQGNEQFF. In DNA, the CDR3 is TGTGCCATCAGTACCGGACTAGCGGGGGCCCAGGGCAATGAGCAGTTCTTC.

The genes are TRBV6-4 and TRBJ1-6, with D unresolved. V lost 4 bases and J lost 7, with 8 bases in between. The CDR3 contains 13 residues. Germline lookup yields CDR1 MRHNA and CDR2 SNTAGT. This chain's CDR3 is CASSVPINSPLHF. The CDR3 bases are TGTGCCAGCAGTGTCCCCATCAATTCACCCCTCCACTTT.

The chain employs TRBV28 and TRBJ1-2; TRBD1 agrees at 11 bases. This CDR3 has 14 residues. Germline V gene lookup returns CDR1 MDHEN and CDR2 SYDVKM. Trimming at V came to 6 bases and at J to 11 bases, leaving 11 bases not matched to a gene. The CDR3 protein is CASRASLDRGRYTF. The CDR3 DNA follows: TGTGCCAGCAGAGCTTCCCTGGACAGGGGGCGTTACACCTTC.

This rearrangement joins TRBV7-2 to TRBJ2-5; D gene unclear. Germline V gene data show CDR1 as SGHTA and CDR2 as FQGNSA. The CDR3 spans 12 residues. Trimming removed 5 bases from V and 3 bases from J, with 7 bases in between. CDR3 bases: TGTGCCAGCAGCCTAATGGAAGAGACCCAGTACTTC. Its protein is CASSLMEETQYF. The full variable domain, with the rest looked up from reference TRBV7-2 and TRBJ2-5, is GAGVSQSPSNKVTEKGKDVELRCDPISGHTALYWYRQSLGQGLEFLIYFQGNSAPDKSGLPSDRFSAERTGGSVSTLTIQRTQQEDSAVYLCASSLMEETQYFGPGTRLLVL.

The genes are TRBV7-2 and TRBJ1-2; tentative D call: TRBD1 (5 bases). Germline V gene lookup returns CDR1 SGHTA and CDR2 FQGNSA. Deletions cut 5 bases from V and 3 bases from J, with 19 bases between. The CDR3 runs to 16 residues. The CDR3 DNA sequence: TGTGCCAGCAGCCTAGAGGCCCAAGGGACTTACTATGGCTACACCTTC. Translation gives CASSLEAQGTYYGYTF.

This rearrangement joins TRBV7-2 to TRBJ2-5; 7 bases are a match to TRBD2. After removal of 1 base from V and 4 bases from J, the junction contained 6 bases not matched to a gene. This CDR3 spans 15 amino acids. Germline V gives CDR1 SGHTA, CDR2 FQGNSA. The DNA for the CDR3 is TGTGCCAGCAGCTTAGGAGGACTAGAGTCAGAGACCCAGTACTTC. Protein sequence: CASSLGGLESETQYF.

This sequence joins TRBV2 and TRBJ1-6, with 10 bases matching TRBD1. The CDR3 is made up of 13 amino acids. The ends lost 6 bases at V and 10 bases at J; junction bases unmatched: 3. CDR1 and CDR2 (germline): SNHLY, FYNNEI. CDR3 residues: CASRGTGASPLHF. In DNA, the CDR3 is TGTGCCAGCAGGGGGACAGGGGCGTCACCCCTCCACTTT.

The rearrangement joins TRBV10-2 to TRBJ2-1; D perhaps matches TRBD1 (6 bases). Per germline, CDR1 WSHSY and CDR2 SAAADI. The CDR3 sequence is 17 residues long. Trimming left V 0 bases short and J 3 bases short, with 15 bases between. The CDR3 DNA sequence: TGCGCCAGCAGTGAGTCAGGCTCAGGGGCCGTCTACAATGAGCAGTTCTTC. Its protein product is CASSESGSGAVYNEQFF.

V is TRBV7-6 and J is TRBJ1-4; perhaps TRBD1 as D (5 bases). The V and J ends lost 6 bases and 0 bases respectively, with 11 bases between them. The CDR3 extends over 15 amino acids. Germline CDR1 SGHVS, CDR2 FNYEAQ. The CDR3 protein is CASRKQGTTNEKLFF. The CDR3 nucleotides read TGTGCCAGCAGGAAGCAGGGCACAACTAATGAAAAACTGTTTTTT.

The chain recombines TRBV10-2 with TRBJ1-2, with 7 bases identical to TRBD1. This CDR3 comprises 15 residues. From germline, CDR1 is WSHSY and CDR2 SAAADI. Trimming removed 6 bases from V and 5 bases from J; junction bases left unmatched: 12. This CDR3 is CASSDFGQGGYGYTF. The DNA for the CDR3 is TGCGCCAGCAGCGACTTTGGGCAGGGGGGGTATGGCTACACCTTC.

In its sample, this clone was seen once. The gene calls are TRBV18 and TRBJ1-5; D is possibly TRBD1 (6 bases). The CDR3 extends over 16 amino acids. V dropped 6 bases and J dropped 1 base, with 16 bases sitting between them. Germline V gene sequence: CDR1 KGHSH, CDR2 LQKENI. In DNA, the CDR3 is TGTGCCAGCTCCCAAAAGACAGGAGGAAGCAATCAGCCCCAGCATTTT. Amino acid sequence: CASSQKTGGSNQPQHF.

The chain joins TRBV5-1 to TRBJ1-1; 8 nucleotides match TRBD1. Trimming took 2 bases from V and 3 from J; bases not matched to a gene: 6. This CDR3 region has 15 residues. Germline lookup yields CDR1 SGHRS and CDR2 YFSETQ. CDR3 loop: CASSFLTGGDTEAFF. CDR3 DNA: TGCGCCAGCAGCTTTTTAACAGGGGGGGACACTGAAGCTTTCTTT.

This chain joins TRBV7-2 and TRBJ1-4; D might be TRBD1 (5 bases). V was clipped by 3 bases and J by 7 bases, with 12 bases between them. This CDR3 comprises 14 residues. CDR1 and CDR2 (germline): SGHTA, FQGNSA. The CDR3 spells CASSFGGVGEKLFF. The DNA for the CDR3 is TGTGCCAGCAGCTTTGGGGGGGTGGGTGAAAAACTGTTTTTT.

This rearrangement joins TRBV30 to TRBJ2-7; TRBD2 matches 7 bases. V lost 0 bases and J lost 2; bases outside the gene matches: 1. The germline CDR1 and CDR2 sequences are GTSNPN and SVGIG (reference sequence). There are 13 residues in the CDR3. CDR3 bases: TGTGCCTGGAGTGTAGGACTAGCCTACGAGCAGTACTTC. Translated, it gives CAWSVGLAYEQYF.

The CDR3 DNA is TGTGCCAGCACTAAGCGTGCGGGATCCTACAATGAGCAGTTCTTC. Its protein product is CASTKRAGSYNEQFF. V is TRBV7-3 and J is TRBJ2-1; D is perhaps TRBD2 (6 bases). The CDR3 totals 15 residues. CDR1 SGHTA and CDR2 FQGTGA come from the germline V gene. V lost 7 bases, J lost 1 base, and 14 bases lay in between.